The 20 T cell receptor beta chains in this list originate from one sample, sequenced in a study of OX40 agonist ivuxolimab in advanced cancers. Some clones are missing from TCRdb's copy, which holds only in-frame ones; the method was immunoSEQ multiplex PCR. The sample records approximately 77,000 clones, roughly nine tenths being singletons. Sequenced material: CD4+ or CD8+ T cells sorted from blood, taken in a trial of the OX40 agonist ivuxolimab. The receptor source for this set is an adult with an advanced solid tumor such as melanoma, head and neck, liver or kidney cancer.

This clone turned up a few times. Distinct nucleotide sequences in the sample also encode this CDR3. The gene calls are TRBV7-9 and TRBJ2-7; D not certain. CDR1 is SEHNR and CDR2 is FQNEAQ in the germline V gene (reference sequence). CDR3 length equals 12 residues. The ends were cut back, 4 bases at V and 3 bases at J, with 7 bases in the middle. The CDR3 reads CASSSSYYEQYF. The CDR3 nucleotides read TGTGCCAGCAGCTCGAGTTACTACGAGCAGTACTTC.

This chain links TRBV10-2 with TRBJ1-5; D unclear. Looked up from germline, CDR1 is WSHSY and CDR2 is SAAADI. The germline V and J ends were trimmed by 8 bases and 3 bases, with 14 bases remaining between them. The CDR3 contains 14 residues. The CDR3 loop reads CASLADGNNQPQHF. The CDR3, as DNA: TGCGCCAGCTTAGCCGACGGGAACAATCAGCCCCAGCATTTT.

The V gene is TRBV4-3, the J gene TRBJ2-1, with TRBD1 identical over 9 bases. The CDR3 is made up of 16 amino acids. Germline V CDR1 and CDR2: LGHNA, YSLEER. Trimming removed 2 bases from V and 2 bases from J; junction bases left unmatched: 4. CDR3 bases: TGCGCCAGCAGCCAAATGGGGACAGGGCCCTACAATGAGCAGTTCTTC. Translating gives CASSQMGTGPYNEQFF.

This chain joins TRBV4-2 and TRBJ1-5; the D is unclear. V shed 0 bases and J shed 0 bases, with 9 bases lying between them. The CDR3 loop spans 16 amino acids. Per the germline V gene, CDR1 is LGHNA and CDR2 is YNFKEQ. The CDR3 protein is CASSQDLGISNQPQHF. The DNA for the CDR3 is TGTGCCAGCAGCCAAGATCTAGGCATTAGCAATCAGCCCCAGCATTTT.

J is TRBJ2-7 and V is TRBV28; possibly TRBD1 for D (5 bases). This CDR3 is built from 15 residues. V was clipped by 2 bases and J by 3 bases, with 14 bases between them. Per the germline V gene, CDR1 is MDHEN and CDR2 is SYDVKM. The CDR3 region has the DNA TGTGCCAGCAGTTTACCTTCCAGGGTGAACTACGAGCAGTACTTC. The encoded protein is CASSLPSRVNYEQYF.

The chain uses TRBV6-6 and TRBJ1-6; D call uncertain. V lost 2 bases to trimming and J lost 7 bases, with 12 bases between them. The CDR3 sequence is 15 residues long. Germline lookup yields CDR1 MNHNY and CDR2 SVGAGI (reference sequence). CDR3 protein: CASSYTPDGNSPLHF. The CDR3 DNA reads TGTGCCAGCAGTTACACCCCGGACGGGAATTCACCCCTCCACTTT.

The chain employs TRBV15 and TRBJ2-1; no definite D call. This CDR3 region has 14 residues. Per germline, CDR1 LNHNV and CDR2 YYDKDF (reference sequence). Between the trimmed V and J ends, which lost 0 bases and 6 bases, there was a span of 9 bases. CDR3 nucleotide sequence: TGTGCCACCAGCAGAGATCGGGCTGGCAATGAGCAGTTCTTC. Translating it yields CATSRDRAGNEQFF.

About this clone itself: In the same sample, other DNA sequences code for this CDR3. V is TRBV28 and J is TRBJ2-5; D is unresolved. Germline assignment: CDR1 MDHEN and CDR2 SYDVKM. The CDR3 has 15 residues. Trimming shortened V by 6 bases and J by 2 bases, and 16 bases separated the two germline ends. CDR3: CASSFESGPQETQYF. In nucleotides, the CDR3 is TGTGCCAGCAGCTTCGAATCGGGTCCTCAAGAGACCCAGTACTTC.

This clone was seen more than once but under ten times. This chain links TRBV19 with TRBJ1-5; the D gene is possibly TRBD1 (5 bases). The V end was cut by 8 bases, the J end by 3 bases, with 14 bases between. CDR1 LNHDA and CDR2 SQIVND come from the germline V gene (reference sequence). This CDR3 region has 14 residues. CDR3 amino acids: CASEDIRYNQPQHF. DNA of the CDR3: TGTGCCAGTGAGGACATAAGGTACAATCAGCCCCAGCATTTT.

The CDR3: CASSLAMEDSYNEQFF. For the CDR3, the DNA is TGTGCCAGCAGCTTGGCCATGGAGGATTCTTACAATGAGCAGTTCTTC. The chain joins TRBV5-6 to TRBJ2-1; weak D call: TRBD2 (5 bases). Trimming removed 0 bases at V and 4 bases at J, with 14 bases between. This CDR3 has 16 amino acids. CDR1 SGHDT and CDR2 YYEEEE come from the germline V gene. The variable domain in full, with the rest retrieved from reference TRBV5-6 and TRBJ2-1, is DAGVTQSPTHLIKTRGQQVTLRCSPKSGHDTVSWYQQALGQGPQFIFQYYEEEERQRGNFPDRFSGHQFPNYSSELNVNALLLGDSALYLCASSLAMEDSYNEQFFGPGTRLTVL.

The genes are TRBV27 and TRBJ2-7; D possibly corresponds to TRBD2 (5 bases). The CDR3 runs 14 residues. Germline V CDR1 and CDR2: MNHEY, SMNVEV (reference sequence). V shed 6 bases and J shed 2 bases, with 14 bases lying between them. CDR3 sequence reads: CASSSGLSTYEQYF. The DNA of the CDR3 is TGTGCCAGCAGCTCAGGACTCTCTACCTACGAGCAGTACTTC.

The chain combines TRBV5-1 with TRBJ2-1; D may be TRBD1 (6 bases). The CDR3 has 15 amino acids. Trimming shortened V by 0 bases and J by 3 bases, and 10 bases separated the two germline ends. The germline V gene encodes CDR1 SGHRS and CDR2 YFSETQ. The CDR3 nucleotides read TGCGCCAGCAGCTTGGGCCAGGGGATCTACAATGAGCAGTTCTTC. Protein sequence: CASSLGQGIYNEQFF.

The rearrangement joins TRBV4-3 to TRBJ1-4; a possible D gene is TRBD1 (5 bases). Between the trimmed V and J ends, which lost 0 bases and 5 bases, there was a span of 13 bases. The CDR3 has 16 amino acids. Per the germline V gene, CDR1 is LGHNA and CDR2 is YSLEER. The CDR3 nucleotides read TGCGCCAGCAGCCAAGATTTGGAGGGGACGAATGAAAAACTGTTTTTT. Protein sequence: CASSQDLEGTNEKLFF.

The rearrangement uses TRBV19 and TRBJ1-5; weak D call: TRBD1 (6 bases). Per germline, CDR1 LNHDA and CDR2 SQIVND (reference sequence). This CDR3 is built from 16 residues. Deletions cut 5 bases from V and 4 bases from J, with 18 bases between. As DNA, the CDR3 is TGTGCCAGTAGTCCCGGACAGAGAGATTTTAATCAGCCCCAGCATTTT. Protein sequence: CASSPGQRDFNQPQHF.

The genes are TRBV28 and TRBJ2-3, with 10 nucleotides matching TRBD2. From germline, CDR1 is MDHEN and CDR2 SYDVKM. V dropped 5 bases and J dropped 2; count of bases not matched to a gene: 7. The CDR3 contains 16 residues. The CDR3 spells CASSDLTSGATDTQYF. CDR3 in DNA: TGTGCCAGCAGTGACCTAACTAGCGGGGCCACAGATACGCAGTATTTT.

The rearrangement links TRBV7-9 to TRBJ1-5, with TRBD1 as a possible D gene (6 bases). Per the germline V gene, CDR1 is SEHNR and CDR2 is FQNEAQ (reference sequence). The CDR3 loop spans 14 amino acids. V gave up 3 bases and J gave up 3 bases, with 9 bases separating them. CDR3 in DNA: TGTGCCAGCAGCTTCTCAGGGGCCAATCAGCCCCAGCATTTT. This translates into CASSFSGANQPQHF.

This sequence joins TRBV9 and TRBJ1-1, with 9 bases lining up with TRBD1. CDR1 is SGDLS, CDR2 YYNGEE, per germline. Losses at the gene ends were 1 base for V and 4 bases for J; bases not matched to a gene: 5. The CDR3 runs to 15 residues. The CDR3 loop is CASSVSQGQGTEAFF. CDR3 coding DNA: TGTGCCAGCAGCGTATCTCAGGGACAGGGCACTGAAGCTTTCTTT. The variable domain in full, with the rest retrieved from reference TRBV9 and TRBJ1-1, is DSGVTQTPKHLITATGQRVTLRCSPRSGDLSVYWYQQSLDQGLQFLIQYYNGEERAKGNILERFSAQQFPDLHSELNLSSLELGDSALYFCASSVSQGQGTEAFFGQGTRLTVV.

J is TRBJ2-5 and V is TRBV7-9; 7 bases line up with TRBD1. The J segment lost 5 bases and the V segment lost 1 base, leaving 10 bases of the junction unmatched. The CDR3 covers 16 residues. The germline gives CDR1 SEHNR, CDR2 FQNEAQ (reference sequence). Here the CDR3 DNA reads TGTGCCAGCAGCTTAGGGGCGGTACAGGGGATCGAGACCCAGTACTTC. Its translation is CASSLGAVQGIETQYF.

The V gene is TRBV5-8, the J gene TRBJ2-1; D gene unclear. Trimming removed 4 bases from V and 1 base from J, with 15 bases in between. Germline V gene lookup returns CDR1 SGHTS and CDR2 YDEGEE. The CDR3 loop spans 16 amino acids. The CDR3 here is CASSKEGYSSYNEQFF. CDR3 nucleotides: TGTGCCAGCAGCAAAGAAGGGTATAGTTCCTACAATGAGCAGTTCTTC.

V and J are TRBV28 and TRBJ1-5; a weak D match, TRBD1 (5 bases). The CDR3 covers 14 residues. V was shortened by 3 bases and J by 1 base, with 7 bases between the two germline ends. Germline values: CDR1 MDHEN, CDR2 SYDVKM. The CDR3 coding sequence is TGTGCCAGCAGTTTTGCAGGGAGCAATCAGCCCCAGCATTTT. Translated: CASSFAGSNQPQHF.